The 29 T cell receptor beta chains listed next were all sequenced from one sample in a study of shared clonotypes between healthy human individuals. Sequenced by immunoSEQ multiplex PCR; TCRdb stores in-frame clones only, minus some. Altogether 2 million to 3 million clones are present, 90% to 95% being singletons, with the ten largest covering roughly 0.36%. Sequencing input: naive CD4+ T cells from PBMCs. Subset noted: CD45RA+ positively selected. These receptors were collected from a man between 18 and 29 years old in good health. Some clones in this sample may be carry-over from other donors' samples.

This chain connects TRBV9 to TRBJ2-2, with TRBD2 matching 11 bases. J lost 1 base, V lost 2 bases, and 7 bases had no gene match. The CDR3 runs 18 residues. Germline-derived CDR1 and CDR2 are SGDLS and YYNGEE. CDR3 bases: TGTGCCAGCAGCGTTTCTACGACTAGCGGGATGAACACCGGGGAGCTGTTTTTT. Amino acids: CASSVSTTSGMNTGELFF.

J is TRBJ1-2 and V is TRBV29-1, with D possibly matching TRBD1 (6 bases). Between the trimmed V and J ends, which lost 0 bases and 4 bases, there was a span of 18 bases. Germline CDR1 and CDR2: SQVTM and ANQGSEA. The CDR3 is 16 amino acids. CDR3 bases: TGCAGCGTTGAAGAGGGTTACAGGGCGCTCGGCTATGGCTACACCTTC. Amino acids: CSVEEGYRALGYGYTF.

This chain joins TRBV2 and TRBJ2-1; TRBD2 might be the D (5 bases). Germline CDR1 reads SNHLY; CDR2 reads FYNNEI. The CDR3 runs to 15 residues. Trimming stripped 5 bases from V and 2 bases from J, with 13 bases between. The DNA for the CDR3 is TGTGCCAGCAGTCCCCAGGAGGCAGCCTACAATGAGCAGTTCTTC. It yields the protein CASSPQEAAYNEQFF.

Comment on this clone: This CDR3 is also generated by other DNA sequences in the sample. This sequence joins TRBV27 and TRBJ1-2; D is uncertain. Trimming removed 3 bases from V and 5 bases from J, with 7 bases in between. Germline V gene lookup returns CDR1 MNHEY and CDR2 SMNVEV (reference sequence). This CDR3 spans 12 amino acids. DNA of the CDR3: TGTGCCAGCAGTTTTCGGGGTTATGGCTACACCTTC. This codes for CASSFRGYGYTF.

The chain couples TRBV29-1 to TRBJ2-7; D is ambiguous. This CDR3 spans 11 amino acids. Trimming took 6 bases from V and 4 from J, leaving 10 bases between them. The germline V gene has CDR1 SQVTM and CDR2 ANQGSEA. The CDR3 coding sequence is TGCAGCGTAGCTCACGGGTACGAGCAGTACTTC. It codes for CSVAHGYEQYF.

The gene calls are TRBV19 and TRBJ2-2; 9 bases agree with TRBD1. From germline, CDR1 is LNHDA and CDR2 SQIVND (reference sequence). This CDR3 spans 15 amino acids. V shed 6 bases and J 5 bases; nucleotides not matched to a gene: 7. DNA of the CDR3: TGTGCCAGTAGCCCACAGGGGGCATGGACCGGGGAGCTGTTTTTT. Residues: CASSPQGAWTGELFF. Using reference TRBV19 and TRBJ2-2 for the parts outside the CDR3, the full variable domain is DGGITQSPKYLFRKEGQNVTLSCEQNLNHDAMYWYRQDPGQGLRLIYYSQIVNDFQKGDIAEGYSVSREKKESFPLTVTSAQKNPTAFYLCASSPQGAWTGELFFGEGSRLTVL.

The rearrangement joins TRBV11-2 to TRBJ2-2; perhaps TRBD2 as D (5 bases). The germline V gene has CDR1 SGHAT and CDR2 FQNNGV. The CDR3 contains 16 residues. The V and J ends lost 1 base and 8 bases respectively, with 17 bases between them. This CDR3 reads CASSLVGGGSTGELFF. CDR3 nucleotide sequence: TGTGCCAGCAGCTTAGTAGGAGGCGGTTCGACGGGGGAGCTGTTTTTT.

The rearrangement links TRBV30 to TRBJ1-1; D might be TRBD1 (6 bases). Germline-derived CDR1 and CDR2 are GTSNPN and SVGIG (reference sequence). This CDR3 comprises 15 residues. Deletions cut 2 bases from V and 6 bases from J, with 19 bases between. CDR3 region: CAWSFMTGLIAEAFF. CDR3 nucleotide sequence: TGTGCCTGGAGTTTCATGACAGGCCTTATCGCTGAAGCTTTCTTT.

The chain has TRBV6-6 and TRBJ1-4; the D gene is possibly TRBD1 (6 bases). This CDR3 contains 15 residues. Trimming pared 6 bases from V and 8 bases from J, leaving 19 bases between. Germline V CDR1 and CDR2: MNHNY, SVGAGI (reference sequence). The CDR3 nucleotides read TGTGCCAGCAGAAACGACAGGAACCCTGAAGAAAAACTGTTTTTT. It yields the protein CASRNDRNPEEKLFF.

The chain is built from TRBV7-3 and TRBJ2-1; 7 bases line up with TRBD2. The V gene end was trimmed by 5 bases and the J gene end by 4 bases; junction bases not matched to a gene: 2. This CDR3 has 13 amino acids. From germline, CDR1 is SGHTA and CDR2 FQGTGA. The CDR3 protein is CASSTAGYNEQFF. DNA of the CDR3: TGTGCCAGCAGCACAGCGGGATACAATGAGCAGTTCTTC.

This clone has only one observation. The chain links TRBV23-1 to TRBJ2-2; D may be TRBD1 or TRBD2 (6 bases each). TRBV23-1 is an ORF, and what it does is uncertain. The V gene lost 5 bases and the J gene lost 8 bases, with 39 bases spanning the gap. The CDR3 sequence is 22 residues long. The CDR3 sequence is CASSDRGLAKKRVIIPVGELFF. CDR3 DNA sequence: TGCGCCAGCAGTGACCGGGGGCTAGCCAAGAAACGGGTGATCATCCCCGTGGGGGAGCTGTTTTTT.

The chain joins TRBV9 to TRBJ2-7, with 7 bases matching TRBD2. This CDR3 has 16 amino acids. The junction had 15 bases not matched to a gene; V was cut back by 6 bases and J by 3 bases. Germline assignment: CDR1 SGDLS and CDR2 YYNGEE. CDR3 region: CASTSRPGGTLYEQYF. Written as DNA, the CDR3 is TGTGCCAGCACCTCTAGACCGGGAGGAACCCTCTACGAGCAGTACTTC. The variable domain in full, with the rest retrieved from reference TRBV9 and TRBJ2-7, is DSGVTQTPKHLITATGQRVTLRCSPRSGDLSVYWYQQSLDQGLQFLIQYYNGEERAKGNILERFSAQQFPDLHSELNLSSLELGDSALYFCASTSRPGGTLYEQYFGPGTRLTVT.

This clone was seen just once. For the CDR3, the DNA is TGTGCCAGCAGCTTGGTGGCCGGTAGGACTGAAGCTTTCTTT. This encodes CASSLVAGRTEAFF. The genes are TRBV5-6 and TRBJ1-1; D remains ambiguous. Trimming took 0 bases from V and 5 from J, leaving 11 bases between them. Germline assignment: CDR1 SGHDT and CDR2 YYEEEE. The CDR3 length is 14 residues.

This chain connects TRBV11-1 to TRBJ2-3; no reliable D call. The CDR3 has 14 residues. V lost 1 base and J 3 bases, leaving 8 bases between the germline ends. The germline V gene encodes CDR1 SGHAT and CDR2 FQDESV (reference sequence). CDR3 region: CASSLVARTDTQYF. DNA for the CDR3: TGTGCCAGCAGCTTAGTTGCTCGAACAGATACGCAGTATTTT.

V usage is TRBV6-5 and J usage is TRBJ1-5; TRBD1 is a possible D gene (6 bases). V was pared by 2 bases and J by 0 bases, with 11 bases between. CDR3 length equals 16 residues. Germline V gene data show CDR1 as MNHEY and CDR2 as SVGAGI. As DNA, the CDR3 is TGTGCCAGCAGTTACGGGGGCAGCCATAGCAATCAGCCCCAGCATTTT. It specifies CASSYGGSHSNQPQHF.

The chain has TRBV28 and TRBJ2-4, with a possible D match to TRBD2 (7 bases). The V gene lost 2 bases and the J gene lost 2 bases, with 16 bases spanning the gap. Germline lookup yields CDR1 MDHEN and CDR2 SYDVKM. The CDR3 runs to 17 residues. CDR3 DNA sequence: TGTGCCAGCAGTTTAAACGGACTAGGGGGGACCAAAAACATTCAGTACTTC. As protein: CASSLNGLGGTKNIQYF. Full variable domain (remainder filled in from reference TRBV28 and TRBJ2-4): DVKVTQSSRYLVKRTGEKVFLECVQDMDHENMFWYRQDPGLGLRLIYFSYDVKMKEKGDIPEGYSVSREKKERFSLILESASTNQTSMYLCASSLNGLGGTKNIQYFGAGTRLSVL.

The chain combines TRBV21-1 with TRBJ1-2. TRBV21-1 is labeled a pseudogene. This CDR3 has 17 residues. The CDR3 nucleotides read TGTGCCAGCAGCAAAGTACCGGCAGGGACCTCCCTACGTGGCTACACCTTC. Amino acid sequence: CASSKVPAGTSLRGYTF.

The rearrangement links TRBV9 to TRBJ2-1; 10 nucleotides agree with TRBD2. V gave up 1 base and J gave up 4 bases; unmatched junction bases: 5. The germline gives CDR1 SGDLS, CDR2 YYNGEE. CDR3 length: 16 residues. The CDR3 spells CASSVTGTSEYNEQFF. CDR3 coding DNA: TGTGCCAGCAGCGTAACCGGGACTAGCGAGTACAATGAGCAGTTCTTC.

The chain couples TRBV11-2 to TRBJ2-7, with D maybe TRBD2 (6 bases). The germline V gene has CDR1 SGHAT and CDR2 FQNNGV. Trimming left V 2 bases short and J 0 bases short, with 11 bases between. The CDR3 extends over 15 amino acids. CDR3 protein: CASSLWDSGSYEQYF. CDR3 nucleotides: TGTGCCAGCAGCTTATGGGACTCGGGCTCCTACGAGCAGTACTTC.

This chain's CDR3 is CASSGTGRNYGYTF. CDR3 bases: TGTGCCAGCAGCGGGACAGGACGAAACTATGGCTACACCTTC. V and J are TRBV7-9 and TRBJ1-2; 8 nucleotides match TRBD1. The CDR3 is 14 residues long. The junction had 4 bases not matched to a gene; V was cut back by 5 bases and J by 2 bases. CDR1 is SEHNR, CDR2 FQNEAQ, per germline (reference sequence).

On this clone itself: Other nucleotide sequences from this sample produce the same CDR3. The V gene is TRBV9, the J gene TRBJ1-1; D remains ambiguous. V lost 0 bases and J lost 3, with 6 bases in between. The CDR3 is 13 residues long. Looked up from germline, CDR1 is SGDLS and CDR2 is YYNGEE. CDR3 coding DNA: TGTGCCAGCAGCGTAGGTAGGGACACTGAAGCTTTCTTT. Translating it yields CASSVGRDTEAFF.

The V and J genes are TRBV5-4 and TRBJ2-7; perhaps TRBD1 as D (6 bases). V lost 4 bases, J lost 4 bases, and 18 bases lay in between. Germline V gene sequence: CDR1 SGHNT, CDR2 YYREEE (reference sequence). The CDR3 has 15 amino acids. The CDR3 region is CASSHGRDIGYEQYF. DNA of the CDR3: TGTGCCAGCAGCCACGGCCGGGACATAGGGTACGAGCAGTACTTC.

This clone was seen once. The CDR3 spells CAIRTPASGSMNEQFF. CDR3 DNA sequence: TGTGCCATCAGAACCCCCGCTAGCGGGAGTATGAATGAGCAGTTCTTC. This rearrangement joins TRBV10-3 to TRBJ2-1, with 10 bases identical to TRBD2. This CDR3 comprises 16 residues. CDR1 ENHRY and CDR2 SYGVKD come from the germline V gene. V dropped 6 bases and J dropped 7; count of bases not matched to a gene: 12.

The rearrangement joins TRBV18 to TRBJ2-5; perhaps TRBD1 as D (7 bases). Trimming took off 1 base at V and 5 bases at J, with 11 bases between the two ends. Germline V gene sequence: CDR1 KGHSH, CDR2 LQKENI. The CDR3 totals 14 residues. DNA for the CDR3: TGTGCCAGCTCACCACGGTCAGGGGGGGAGACCCAGTACTTC. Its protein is CASSPRSGGETQYF.

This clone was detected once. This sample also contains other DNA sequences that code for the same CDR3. The chain's CDR3 is CASRQLNQPQHF. CDR3 in DNA: TGTGCCAGCAGACAGCTCAATCAGCCCCAGCATTTT. The rearrangement joins TRBV27 to TRBJ1-5; D uncertain. Germline assignment: CDR1 MNHEY and CDR2 SMNVEV (reference sequence). V was cut by 6 bases and J by 3 bases, with 6 bases left in between. The CDR3 is made up of 12 amino acids.

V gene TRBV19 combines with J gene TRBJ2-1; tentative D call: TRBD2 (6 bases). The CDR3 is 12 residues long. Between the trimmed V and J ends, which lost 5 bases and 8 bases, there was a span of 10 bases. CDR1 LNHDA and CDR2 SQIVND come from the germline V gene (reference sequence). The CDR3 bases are TGTGCCAGTAGTTCACGGAGGGATGAGCAGTTCTTC. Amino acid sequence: CASSSRRDEQFF.

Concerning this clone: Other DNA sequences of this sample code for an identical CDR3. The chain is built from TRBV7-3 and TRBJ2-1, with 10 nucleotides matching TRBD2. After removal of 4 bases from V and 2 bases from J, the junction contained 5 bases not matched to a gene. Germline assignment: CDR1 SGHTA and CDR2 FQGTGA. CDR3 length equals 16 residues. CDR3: CASSSSGTSAYNEQFF. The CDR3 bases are TGTGCCAGCAGCTCGTCCGGGACTAGCGCCTACAATGAGCAGTTCTTC.

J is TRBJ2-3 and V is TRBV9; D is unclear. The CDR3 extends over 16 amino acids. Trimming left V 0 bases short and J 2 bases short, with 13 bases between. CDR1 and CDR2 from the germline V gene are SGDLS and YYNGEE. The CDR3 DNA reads TGTGCCAGCAGCGTAGGGGGAAATAGTAACACAGATACGCAGTATTTT. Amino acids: CASSVGGNSNTDTQYF.

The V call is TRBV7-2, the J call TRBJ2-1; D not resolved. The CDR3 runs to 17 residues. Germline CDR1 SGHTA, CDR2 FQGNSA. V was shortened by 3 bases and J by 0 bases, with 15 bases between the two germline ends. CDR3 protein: CASSFPIGIGSYNEQFF. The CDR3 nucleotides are TGTGCCAGCAGCTTCCCCATCGGCATAGGCTCCTACAATGAGCAGTTCTTC.